This T cell receptor beta chain was recovered during a study of a mutant IDH1 vaccine in newly diagnosed glioma. Across the study: The treated population exhibited a male proportion of around 62%, a female proportion of about 38%, and a mean age of around 40 years.

Germline lookup yields CDR1 SGHAT and CDR2 FQNNGV. The V gene lost 0 bases and the J gene lost 1 base, with 3 bases spanning the gap. This CDR3 is built from 13 residues. As for this clone: Its target is not known.

Libraries were prepared by immunoSEQ multiplex PCR; TCRdb keeps only in-frame clonotypes and omits some of them. The table has approximately 62,000 clones, under 90% seen once; the top ten hold over 3.5%. Documented time point: week 35, safety follow-up. Doses comprised 300 ug of mutant IDH1 20-mer peptide each, plus topical imiquimod. V gene TRBV11-2 combines with J gene TRBJ1-1; D is unresolved. Sequenced here: PBMCs, sampled from a glioma patient whose treatment included an IDH1 peptide vaccine. This sequence was found in a man younger than 40 with glioma. The CDR3 DNA follows: TGTGCCAGCAGCTTAGACGGGAACACTGAAGCTTTCTTT. Translated, it gives CASSLDGNTEAFF.